The T cell receptor (beta chain) under discussion was sequenced for a study of CD8 T cells in Susac syndrome. Study overall: Clinically active disease was present in more than five of the sequenced Susac syndrome patients. About 8 of these patients were in remission.

This CDR3 region has 14 residues. Between the trimmed V and J ends, which lost 5 bases and 5 bases, there was a span of 15 bases. CDR1 LNHNV and CDR2 YYDKDF come from the germline V gene (reference sequence). The count of this clonotype is one. RNA totalling roughly 0.45 to 1 ug underwent reverse transcription with random hexamers. TCRdb re-called the immunoSEQ multiplex PCR reads with MiXCR, one entry per CDR3 protein. The profile shows 200,000 to 300,000 distinct CDR3 sequences, almost 97% of them singletons. The V call is TRBV15, the J call TRBJ2-5; tentative D call: TRBD2 (6 bases). The TCR was taken from a human donor with Susac syndrome. The specimen was CD4+ T cells from PBMCs. The CDR3 coding sequence is TGTGCCACCAGCCTGGGCATGGGAGGTGAGACCCAGTACTTC. Protein sequence: CATSLGMGGETQYF.